This TCR beta chain was observed in a study of T cell responses to AZD1222 COVID-19 vaccine. Findings and caveats of the study: Spike-wide coverage was observed for vaccine-associated CD4 TCRs, with dominant responses at 160-218 and 743-854. It was only after the peak T cell response that any repertoires were sampled. Nearly half of spike-specific TCRs reportedly go after variant regions that carry no mutations. Only 5 or 6 people who got AZD1222 tested seropositive at baseline.

Comment on this clone: The antigen remains undetermined.

Profiling relied on immunoSEQ multiplex PCR, and the TCRdb table lists in-frame clones only, not all of them. The sample lists 100,000 to 150,000 clones, over 75% occurring once. The sample consisted of peripheral blood, taken on day 0 of AZD1222 vaccination. The receptor was derived from an adult in good health.

The CDR3 sequence: CASTTSGVTEAFF. CDR3 bases: TGTGCCAGCACGACTTCAGGGGTAACTGAAGCTTTCTTT. The V gene is TRBV7-9, the J gene TRBJ1-1; a weak D match, TRBD1 (6 bases). Germline V gene lookup returns CDR1 SEHNR and CDR2 FQNEAQ (reference sequence). The CDR3 consists of 13 residues. V was cut by 7 bases and J by 5 bases, with 14 bases left in between.